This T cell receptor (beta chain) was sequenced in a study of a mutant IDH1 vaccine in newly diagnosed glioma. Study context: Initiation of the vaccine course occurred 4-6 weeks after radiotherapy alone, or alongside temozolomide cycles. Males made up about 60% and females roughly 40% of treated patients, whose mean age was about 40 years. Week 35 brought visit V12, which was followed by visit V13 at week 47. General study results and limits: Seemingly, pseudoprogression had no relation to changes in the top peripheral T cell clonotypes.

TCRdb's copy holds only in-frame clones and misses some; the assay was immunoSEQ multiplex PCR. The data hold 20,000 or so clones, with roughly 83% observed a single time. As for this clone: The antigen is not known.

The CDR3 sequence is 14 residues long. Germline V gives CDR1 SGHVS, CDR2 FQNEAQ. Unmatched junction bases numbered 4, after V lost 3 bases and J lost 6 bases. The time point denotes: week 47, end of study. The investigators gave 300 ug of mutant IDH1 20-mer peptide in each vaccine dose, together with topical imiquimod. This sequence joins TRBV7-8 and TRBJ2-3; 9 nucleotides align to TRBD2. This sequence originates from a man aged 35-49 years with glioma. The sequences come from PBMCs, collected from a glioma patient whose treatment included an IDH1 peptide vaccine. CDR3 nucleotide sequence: TGTGCCAGCAGCTTTAGCGGGAGTTCCGATACGCAGTATTTT. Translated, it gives CASSFSGSSDTQYF.